This TCR beta chain was observed in a study of shared clonotypes between healthy human individuals. Across the whole study: Donor ages ranged 18 to 49 years: two women, a few men. Study findings and constraints: Deeper or shallower sequencing was expected to change how clonotypes are shared among donors. Clonotypes shared by all four donors outscored non-shared clonotypes in generation probability.

Worth noting for this clone: Its specificity is not known. Within the sample, other DNA sequences also encode this same CDR3.

Only in-frame clones appear in the TCRdb table, and some are missing; sequencing was by immunoSEQ multiplex PCR. The sample has millions of clones; around nine tenths are singletons. This CDR3 comprises 12 residues. Germline V gene sequence: CDR1 MDHEN, CDR2 SYDVKM. Trimming took 8 bases from V and 7 from J, leaving 12 bases between them. This clonotype was obtained from a man between 18 and 29 years old in good health. Input material: naive CD4+ T cells sorted from blood. The sample's subset: CD45RA+ positively selected. The gene calls are TRBV28 and TRBJ1-5; weak D call: TRBD1 (6 bases). CDR3 protein: CASLQGNQPQHF. In nucleotides, the CDR3 is TGTGCCAGCTTGCAGGGGAACCAGCCCCAGCATTTT.